This TCR beta chain was found in a study of blood T cell repertoires in COVID-19. Per the original data handling: Reference gene primer amplification yielded estimated nucleated cell counts. Using immunoSEQ multiplex PCR, the repertoire was profiled, and TCRdb retains in-frame clones only, with some absent. The DNA was the basis for D and trimming; V, J and clone size are from that table. The data show about 260,000 clones, almost 90% seen once. V dropped 5 bases and J dropped 4; count of bases not matched to a gene: 9. Germline V gives CDR1 MDHEN, CDR2 SYDVKM. The CDR3 has 15 amino acids. The sequenced sample was peripheral blood. This rearrangement joins TRBV28 to TRBJ1-1; 8 nucleotides agree with TRBD1. The origin of this receptor is a woman between 25 and 40 years old with COVID-19, enrolled during active disease. The CDR3 loop reads CASSPRTGIFTEAFF. DNA for the CDR3: TGTGCCAGCAGTCCACGGACAGGGATATTCACTGAAGCTTTCTTT.